The rows below give T cell receptor beta chains drawn from one sample of a study of blood T cell repertoires in COVID-19. The assay was immunoSEQ multiplex PCR, and TCRdb's table has in-frame clones only and misses some. This table has about 250,000 clones, around 90% appearing once. The sequenced material came from peripheral blood. Receptor source: a man aged 30 to 45 with COVID-19, enrolled during active disease. The CDR3 runs from the conserved cysteine through the conserved F or W. The order of the fields is D gene, V gene, CDR3 protein. D genes are given only for firm matches.

TRBD1,TRBV7-2,CASSPVRTGGKNIQYF
.,TRBV27,CASSQRGNGYEQYF
TRBD2,TRBV3-1/TRBV3-2,CASSHEASGAYEQYF
TRBD2,TRBV7-3,CASYSSGGEDTGELFF
TRBD2,TRBV19,CASSITGLAGKRDTQYF
TRBD2,TRBV6-5,CASMREGYNEQFF
TRBD1,TRBV6-5,CASRPGQGGDTQYF
.,TRBV9,CASSVAGTREKLFF
.,TRBV5-1,CASSLDGSGANVLTF
TRBD1,TRBV11-2,CASSLGDNRGRYNEQFF
.,TRBV6-1,CASSDRGVQYF
TRBD2,TRBV6-5,CASSPGGYTDTQYF
TRBD2,TRBV12-5,CASGLVIAGGSTYEQYF
TRBD2,TRBV13,CASSRRLANQEQYF
TRBD1,TRBV5-1,CASSSLGTGSNNEQFF
.,TRBV5-6,CASSLAGGVNTGELFF
.,TRBV3-1/TRBV3-2,CASSPRGWGPQETQYF
TRBD1,TRBV30,CAWGIRGRTGYGYTF
TRBD1,TRBV9,CASSPQTGTGIRAYEQYF
.,TRBV13,CASSVTGLNTQYF
TRBD1,TRBV5-1,CASSLLTGSNEKLFF
TRBD2,TRBV2,CASSASGGWTGELFF
TRBD1,TRBV19,CASRRATGINTEAFF
TRBD1,TRBV7-2,CASSLRTGGDNSPLHF
TRBD1,TRBV13,CASSSKQGGDTQYF
.,TRBV6-1,CASSERGRNNSPLHF
TRBD2,TRBV3-1/TRBV3-2,CASSQDSGLSNEQFF
TRBD1,TRBV19,CASSTGTGPGNTIYF
.,TRBV7-9,CASSQRRGTGELFF